This T cell receptor beta chain was found in a study of T cell clonality in common variable immunodeficiency. General study results and limits: Shared TCRbeta clones were fewer between CVID subjects than controls. CVID subjects had higher TCRbeta clonality than healthy controls, most marked in about a third. Reportedly, TCR beta sequences from common variable immunodeficiency showed fewer deletions and N-nucleotide insertions.

Using immunoSEQ multiplex PCR, the repertoire was profiled, and TCRdb retains in-frame clones only, with some absent. The sample has roughly 40,000 clones, none seen only once. All CVID subjects were on immunoglobulin replacement for at least one year. The V end lost 10 bases, the J end lost 1 base, and 13 bases lay between the germline ends. The CDR3 has 14 residues. The germline V gene has CDR1 LNHDA and CDR2 SQIVND (reference sequence). To note about this clone: Its specificity is unknown. The read terminates 3 residues before the CDR3 end, so the remaining end is supplied by the germline J gene.

The V call is TRBV19, the J call TRBJ2-2; D is perhaps TRBD1 (6 bases). The clonotype was recovered from a human donor with common variable immunodeficiency. The sample taken for sequencing was peripheral blood mononuclear cells. CDR3 DNA (partial): TGTGCCACTTCAGGACAGTGGAACACCGGGGAG. Translation gives CATSGQWNTGE. The whole CDR3 sequence is CATSGQWNTGELFF.